This is a list of T cell receptor beta chains from one sample in a study of T cell responses to AZD1222 COVID-19 vaccine. Sequencing was performed with immunoSEQ multiplex PCR; in TCRdb, only in-frame clones are kept and a portion is missing. The table has roughly 99,000 clones, around 92% seen once. Here the sequenced sample was peripheral blood, taken on day 0 of AZD1222 vaccination. The receptors derive from an adult in good health. The CDR3 runs from the conserved cysteine through the conserved F or W. Each record gives: J gene, clone size, V gene, D gene, CDR3 protein, CDR3 DNA. The D gene is left open where the match is weak. A clone size is listed for some rows: how often the clone was seen (once, few, many), or a class if it is expanded.

TRBJ2-4 . TRBV14 . CASSQEGSQIQYF TGTGCCAGCAGCCAAGAAGGCAGTCAGATTCAGTACTTC
TRBJ2-7 few TRBV12-3/TRBV12-4 . CASSLGRYEQYF TGTGCCAGCAGTTTAGGGAGGTACGAGCAGTACTTC
TRBJ1-5 . TRBV3-1/TRBV3-2 . CASSQDQGPNQPQHF TGTGCCAGCAGCCAAGACCAGGGGCCCAATCAGCCCCAGCATTTT
TRBJ1-1 . TRBV3-1/TRBV3-2 . CASSQKGLNTEAFF TGTGCCAGCAGTCAAAAAGGGCTGAACACTGAAGCTTTCTTT
TRBJ2-7 once TRBV9 . CASSVGGKAFSYEQYF TGTGCCAGCAGCGTAGGCGGGAAGGCGTTTTCCTACGAGCAGTACTTC
TRBJ2-7 once TRBV6-2/TRBV6-3 TRBD2 CASSFSGTSGFKQYF TGTGCCAGCAGTTTTTCCGGGACTAGCGGTTTCAAGCAGTACTTC
TRBJ2-5 once TRBV7-2 . CASSLGEKETQYF TGTGCCAGCAGCTTAGGGGAGAAAGAGACCCAGTACTTC
TRBJ2-7 . TRBV5-8 . CASSLEDTRYEQYF TGTGCCAGCAGCTTGGAGGACACCAGATACGAGCAGTACTTC
TRBJ2-1 few TRBV5-4 . CASSPGGTYNEQFF TGTGCCAGCAGTCCGGGCGGGACGTACAATGAGCAGTTCTTC
TRBJ2-7 . TRBV19 . CASSTDFYEQYF TGTGCCAGTAGCACAGACTTCTACGAGCAGTACTTC
TRBJ2-3 . TRBV6-5 TRBD1 CASSLTGRTDTQYF TGTGCCAGCAGTCTGACAGGGCGCACAGATACGCAGTATTTT
TRBJ1-5 once TRBV28 . CASNKNRSPQHF TGTGCCAGCAATAAAAACAGGTCGCCCCAGCATTTT
TRBJ2-3 . TRBV6-5 . CASSLTSSTDTQYF TGTGCCAGCAGTCTCACTTCGAGCACAGATACGCAGTATTTT
TRBJ1-5 . TRBV27 . CASSPHLDSLNQPQHF TGTGCCAGCAGTCCCCATTTAGACAGCCTAAATCAGCCCCAGCATTTT
TRBJ1-1 . TRBV5-5 . CASSLALHTEAFF TGTGCCAGCAGCTTGGCCCTGCACACTGAAGCTTTCTTT
TRBJ1-3 . TRBV29-1 . CSAVSGSGNTIYF TGCAGCGCCGTCTCGGGATCTGGAAACACCATATATTTT
TRBJ1-3 . TRBV6-5 TRBD1 CASSYGTVSGNTIYF TGTGCCAGCAGTTACGGGACAGTCTCTGGAAACACCATATATTTT
TRBJ2-1 once TRBV7-3 TRBD2 CASGEGSYNEQFF TGTGCCAGCGGGGAGGGCTCCTACAATGAGCAGTTCTTC
TRBJ1-2 . TRBV19 . CASSEGDYGYTF TGTGCCAGCTCAGAGGGCGACTATGGCTACACCTTC
TRBJ2-1 . TRBV7-6 TRBD2 CASSLLTSGRAGWVNEQFF TGTGCCAGCAGCTTACTGACTAGCGGGAGGGCAGGTTGGGTGAATGAGCAGTTCTTC
TRBJ2-3 . TRBV19 . CASSISRGRGDTQYF TGTGCCAGTAGTATTAGCAGGGGCCGAGGGGATACGCAGTATTTT
TRBJ1-2 . TRBV19 TRBD1 CASSIIGTGANYGYTF TGTGCCAGTAGTATCATCGGGACAGGGGCTAACTATGGCTACACCTTC
TRBJ1-2 . TRBV6-5 . CASSTPRDPAYGYTF TGTGCCAGCAGTACCCCCAGGGACCCCGCCTATGGCTACACCTTC
TRBJ2-1 . TRBV5-5 TRBD1 CASSLPVGQGSYNEQFF TGTGCCAGCAGCTTGCCTGTCGGACAGGGGTCCTACAATGAGCAGTTCTTC
TRBJ1-2 . TRBV7-9 . CASSSDYYGYTF TGTGCCAGCAGCTCCGACTACTATGGCTACACCTTC
TRBJ1-5 . TRBV30 . CAWSGTSHQPQHF TGTGCCTGGAGTGGGACATCCCATCAGCCCCAGCATTTT
TRBJ2-7 . TRBV14 . CASSQVGVSEQYF TGTGCCAGCAGCCAAGTGGGAGTTAGCGAGCAGTACTTC
TRBJ1-5 . TRBV27 . CASSFSRASNQPQHF TGTGCCAGCAGTTTTTCCAGGGCTAGCAATCAGCCCCAGCATTTT
TRBJ1-4 once TRBV27 . CASSQADPTNEKLFF TGTGCCAGCAGCCAAGCAGACCCAACTAATGAAAAACTGTTTTTT
TRBJ1-5 few TRBV3-1/TRBV3-2 . CASSPTPGGDFGAQPQHF TGTGCCAGCAGCCCGACCCCCGGGGGGGACTTTGGGGCTCAGCCCCAGCATTTT
TRBJ1-5 . TRBV30 . CAWAGGLSNQPQHF TGTGCCTGGGCCGGCGGGTTGTCAAATCAGCCCCAGCATTTT
TRBJ1-5 . TRBV12-5 . CASGTPGHLGPQHF TGTGCTAGTGGTACCCCGGGGCATTTAGGGCCCCAGCATTTT
TRBJ2-7 . TRBV21-1 . CASSRFWTESYEQYF TGTGCCAGCAGCAGATTTTGGACGGAATCCTACGAGCAGTACTTC
TRBJ1-3 . TRBV27 . CASSLDGSSGNTIYF TGTGCCAGCAGTTTGGACGGTAGCTCTGGAAACACCATATATTTT
TRBJ2-7 . TRBV19 . CASTPGSASSYEQYF TGTGCCAGTACCCCGGGCTCCGCAAGCTCCTACGAGCAGTACTTC
TRBJ2-1 . TRBV2 TRBD2 CASTVPSGGYNEQFF TGTGCCAGCACCGTGCCTAGCGGGGGATACAATGAGCAGTTCTTC
TRBJ2-1 . TRBV7-9 TRBD2 CASSPWGGSGQFF TGTGCCAGCAGCCCATGGGGCGGGAGTGGGCAGTTCTTC
TRBJ2-3 . TRBV6-2/TRBV6-3 TRBD2 CASSYGLAGATDTQYF TGTGCCAGCAGTTACGGACTAGCGGGTGCCACAGATACGCAGTATTTT
TRBJ1-6 . TRBV28 TRBD1 CASRDRGRDSPLHF TGTGCCAGCAGAGACAGGGGGAGGGATTCACCCCTCCACTTT
TRBJ2-3 . TRBV27 TRBD2 CASSPSGGSTDTQYF TGTGCCAGCAGTCCTAGCGGGGGAAGCACAGATACGCAGTATTTT
TRBJ1-2 . TRBV20-1 . CSASRGGVTNYGYTF TGCAGTGCTAGTCGGGGAGGGGTCACTAACTATGGCTACACCTTC